The text below deals with one T cell receptor (beta chain). Its antigen is not identified. These data come from a study of cytomegalovirus exposure and HLA in healthy donors. PCR was performed using 60 Vbeta and 13 Jbeta primers. The repertoire was sequenced with immunoSEQ multiplex PCR; TCRdb's copy has only in-frame clones and lacks some. The sample consists of approximately 88,000 clones, 64% of them appearing once. Notes on the study in general: The investigators catalogued 150 to 200 TCR beta chains as cytomegalovirus-associated.

This TCR was sampled from a man aged 60 to 69 in good health and CMV-seronegative. Sequenced material: PBMCs.

CDR3 nucleotides: TGTGCCAGCAGTTCCATCACCTCGGCGGGAGGGCATCGGTACTTC. Encoded protein: CASSSITSAGGHRYF. The chain uses TRBV28 and TRBJ2-7, with 9 nucleotides matching TRBD2. The CDR3 is made up of 15 amino acids. CDR1 and CDR2 from the germline V gene are MDHEN and SYDVKM. V shed 4 bases and J 12 bases; nucleotides not matched to a gene: 16.